This T cell receptor (beta chain) comes out of a study of cytomegalovirus exposure and HLA in healthy donors. PCR amplification relied on 60 Vbeta primers (plus 13 Jbeta primers). Method: immunoSEQ multiplex PCR; TCRdb's copy keeps in-frame clones and lacks some. This table has 190,000 or so clones, under 85% appearing once. Germline V lookup: CDR1 KGHSH, CDR2 LQKENI. This CDR3 is built from 15 residues. The ends lost 3 bases at V and 1 base at J; junction bases unmatched: 1. In this sample, this clone turned up a few times. The chain recombines TRBV18 with TRBJ1-4, with TRBD1 identical over 8 bases. The TCR sequence derives from a middle-aged man in good health and CMV-seronegative. Sequenced sample: PBMCs. Here the CDR3 reads CASSPGQGTNEKLFF. As DNA, the CDR3 is TGTGCCAGCTCACCCGGACAGGGAACTAATGAAAAACTGTTTTTT.